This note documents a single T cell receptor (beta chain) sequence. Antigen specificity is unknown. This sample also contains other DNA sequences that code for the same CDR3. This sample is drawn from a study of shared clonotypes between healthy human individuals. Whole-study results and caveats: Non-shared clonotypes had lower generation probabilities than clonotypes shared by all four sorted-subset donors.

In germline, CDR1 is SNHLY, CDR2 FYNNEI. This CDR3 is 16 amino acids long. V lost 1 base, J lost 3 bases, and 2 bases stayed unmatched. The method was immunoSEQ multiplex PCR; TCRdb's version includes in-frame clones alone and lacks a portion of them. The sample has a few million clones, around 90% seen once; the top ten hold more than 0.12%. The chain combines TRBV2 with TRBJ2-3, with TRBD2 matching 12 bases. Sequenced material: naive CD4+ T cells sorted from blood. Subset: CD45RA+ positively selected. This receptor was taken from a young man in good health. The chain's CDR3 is CASSEELAGGTDTQYF. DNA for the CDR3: TGTGCCAGCAGTGAAGAACTAGCGGGAGGAACAGATACGCAGTATTTT.